A single sample is the source of the 8 T cell receptor beta chains below, sequenced in a study of cytotoxic CD8 clonotypes in ibrutinib-treated CLL. Repertoires were generated with immunoSEQ multiplex PCR, while TCRdb's copy carries only in-frame clones and drops some. The table lists 65,000 to 90,000 clones, roughly 83% of them singletons. The material sequenced was PBMCs, taken after 24 months of ibrutinib treatment. All receptors derive from a human donor with chronic lymphocytic leukemia.

A few counts support this clone. This rearrangement joins TRBV18 to TRBJ2-2, with 14 bases aligning to TRBD2. Germline V gives CDR1 KGHSH, CDR2 LQKENI. The J segment lost 4 bases and the V segment lost 5 bases, leaving 6 bases of the junction unmatched. This CDR3 has 17 residues. The CDR3 region has the DNA TGTGCCAGCTCAGGGACTAGCGGGAGCCCGAGCACCGGGGAGCTGTTTTTT. This translates into CASSGTSGSPSTGELFF.

The V gene is TRBV4-1, the J gene TRBJ1-2; TRBD1 aligns across 8 bases. The CDR3 has 20 amino acids. Germline V lookup: CDR1 MGHRA, CDR2 YSYEKL. V was pared by 0 bases and J by 3 bases, with 18 bases of the junction left unmatched. For the CDR3, the DNA is TGCGCCAGCAGCCAAGAAAGTCTGACCCCCAGGGGGCGAGTATACTATGGCTACACCTTC. Residues: CASSQESLTPRGRVYYGYTF.

This clone was seen only once. The V and J genes are TRBV5-1 and TRBJ2-2; 8 bases are shared with TRBD1. After removal of 3 bases from V and 6 bases from J, the junction contained 13 bases not matched to a gene. Germline-derived CDR1 and CDR2 are SGHRS and YFSETQ. CDR3 length: 17 amino acids. Here the CDR3 DNA reads TGCGCCAGCAGCTCGACAGGGGAAGAGTCAAGAGCCGGGGAGCTGTTTTTT. Translating gives CASSSTGEESRAGELFF.

The rearrangement links TRBV6-5 to TRBJ2-1; D possibly corresponds to TRBD1 (5 bases). Deletions cut 2 bases from V and 7 bases from J, with 12 bases between. Germline V gene data show CDR1 as MNHEY and CDR2 as SVGAGI. The CDR3 has 14 amino acids. The CDR3 is CASSYKGSWNEQFF. As DNA, the CDR3 is TGTGCCAGCAGTTACAAGGGGTCCTGGAATGAGCAGTTCTTC.

The gene calls are TRBV11-2 and TRBJ2-6; D possibly corresponds to TRBD1 (6 bases). The CDR3 runs 15 residues. Trimming shortened V by 6 bases and J by 1 base, and 10 bases separated the two germline ends. Germline values: CDR1 SGHAT, CDR2 FQNNGV. As DNA, the CDR3 is TGTGCCAGCAGGACTCAGGGGTCTGGGGCCAACGTCCTGACTTTC. This translates into CASRTQGSGANVLTF.

The chain combines TRBV28 with TRBJ1-5; 7 positions agree with TRBD1. CDR1 and CDR2 (germline): MDHEN, SYDVKM. V dropped 6 bases and J dropped 3; count of bases not matched to a gene: 8. The CDR3 length is 15 residues. The CDR3 is CASRKMGQYNQPQHF. The CDR3, as DNA: TGTGCCAGCAGAAAAATGGGACAGTACAATCAGCCCCAGCATTTT.

The V call is TRBV7-8, the J call TRBJ1-1, with 7 bases aligning to TRBD1. The V and J ends lost 5 bases and 5 bases, in that order; junction bases with no gene match: 11. In germline, CDR1 is SGHVS, CDR2 FQNEAQ. This CDR3 spans 15 amino acids. The CDR3 is CASSLTTGEFTEAFF. Written as DNA, the CDR3 is TGTGCCAGCAGCCTAACTACAGGGGAGTTTACTGAAGCTTTCTTT.

V and J are TRBV30 and TRBJ1-5, with TRBD1 as a possible D gene (5 bases). The CDR3 has 13 residues. V dropped 0 bases and J dropped 6 bases, with 9 bases sitting between them. Germline CDR1 is GTSNPN and CDR2 is SVGIG (reference sequence). The CDR3 region has the DNA TGTGCCTGGAGTGTTGGGACGAGTCAGCCCCAGCATTTT. Translation gives CAWSVGTSQPQHF. Drawing the rest from reference TRBV30 and TRBJ1-5, the complete variable domain is SQTIHQWPATLVQPVGSPLSLECTVEGTSNPNLYWYRQAAGRGLQLLFYSVGIGQISSEVPQNLSASRPQDRQFILSSKKLLLSDSGFYLCAWSVGTSQPQHFGDGTRLSIL.